This T cell receptor (beta chain) was profiled in a study of beta chain features in type 1 diabetes. Study-wide results and caveats: Type 1 diabetes patients had moderately but significantly shorter TCRB CDR3s in all four CD4+ subsets. More deletions and fewer insertions at VDJ junctions were seen in type 1 diabetes patients. Small HLA sub-analyses could not settle whether HLA shapes TCRB rearrangement.

A single heparinised blood sample, averaging roughly 110 mL, was obtained per donor. The entirety of the isolated RNA underwent reverse transcription, so expressed TCRB transcripts were sequenced. Profiling relied on immunoSEQ multiplex PCR, and the TCRdb table lists in-frame clones only, not all of them. The data show some 900,000 clones, 15% to 20% seen once. This clone was found a few times. What it recognizes is unknown. This receptor was taken from a woman younger than 30 in good health. The sample consisted of naive CD4+ T cells from blood.

DNA of the CDR3: TGTGCCAGCAAGGGGACTGGCTACGAGCAGTACTTC. Its translation is CASKGTGYEQYF. The genes are TRBV28 and TRBJ2-7, with D perhaps matching TRBD2 (6 bases). From germline, CDR1 is MDHEN and CDR2 SYDVKM. The V end lost 7 bases, the J end lost 3 bases, and 10 bases lay between the germline ends. The CDR3 length is 12 residues.